What follows are 10 T cell receptor beta chains derived from one specimen sequenced in a study of shared clonotypes between healthy human individuals. Using immunoSEQ multiplex PCR, the repertoire was profiled, and TCRdb retains in-frame clones only, with some absent. The sample holds over 95,000 clones, 68% seen once. What was sequenced was memory CD8+ T cells sorted from blood. Subset specified: CD45RO+ cells pooled with CCR7-negative TemRA cells. The receptors originated from a woman in her thirties in good health.

The V gene is TRBV7-8, the J gene TRBJ1-1, with unresolved D. Looked up from germline, CDR1 is SGHVS and CDR2 is FQNEAQ. Trimming removed 0 bases at V and 8 bases at J, with 7 bases between. CDR3 length: 12 residues. The CDR3 spells CASSLAAREAFF. In DNA form, the CDR3 reads TGTGCCAGCAGCTTAGCAGCGCGGGAAGCTTTCTTT.

V usage is TRBV5-4 and J usage is TRBJ2-5; possible D gene TRBD1, 5 bases. Germline assignment: CDR1 SGHNT and CDR2 YYREEE (reference sequence). CDR3 length: 13 amino acids. Trimming removed 4 bases from V and 4 bases from J, with 11 bases in between. CDR3 bases: TGTGCCAGCAGCCCTGAGACAGTAGAGACCCAGTACTTC. Its protein product is CASSPETVETQYF.

This chain uses TRBV6-1 with TRBJ2-7; D perhaps matches TRBD1 (5 bases). Germline lookup yields CDR1 MNHNS and CDR2 SASEGT. The CDR3 runs to 11 residues. The germline V and J ends were trimmed by 7 bases and 5 bases, with 9 bases remaining between them. CDR3 residues: CASIRVHEQYF. The CDR3 DNA sequence: TGTGCCAGCATCAGGGTTCACGAGCAGTACTTC.

This clone was observed a few times. V usage is TRBV28 and J usage is TRBJ2-7, with TRBD1 matching 9 bases. V dropped 6 bases and J dropped 2; count of bases not matched to a gene: 8. Germline values: CDR1 MDHEN, CDR2 SYDVKM. The CDR3 extends over 15 amino acids. The CDR3 DNA reads TGTGCCAGCAGCACTTGGACAGGGGACCCCTACGAGCAGTACTTC. Protein: CASSTWTGDPYEQYF.

The V gene is TRBV9, the J gene TRBJ2-7; the D gene is possibly TRBD1 (5 bases). The germline V gene has CDR1 SGDLS and CDR2 YYNGEE. The germline V and J ends were trimmed by 2 bases and 2 bases, with 17 bases remaining between them. The CDR3 sequence is 16 residues long. As DNA, the CDR3 is TGTGCCAGCAGCGTCCGTACAGGATCGGTAACCTACGAGCAGTACTTC. This encodes CASSVRTGSVTYEQYF. Complete variable domain (other parts from reference TRBV9 and TRBJ2-7): DSGVTQTPKHLITATGQRVTLRCSPRSGDLSVYWYQQSLDQGLQFLIQYYNGEERAKGNILERFSAQQFPDLHSELNLSSLELGDSALYFCASSVRTGSVTYEQYFGPGTRLTVT.

This chain links TRBV28 with TRBJ2-7; D ambiguous. The germline CDR1 and CDR2 sequences are MDHEN and SYDVKM. V lost 8 bases, J lost 9 bases, and 23 bases lay in between. The CDR3 has 14 amino acids. CDR3: CASYPIHSLSAQYF. The DNA of the CDR3 is TGTGCCAGCTACCCAATACACAGCCTTTCGGCGCAGTACTTC.

This CDR3 is CSVAGWRANSYEQYF. The DNA of the CDR3 is TGCAGCGTTGCTGGTTGGCGGGCAAACTCCTACGAGCAGTACTTC. The rearrangement uses TRBV29-1 and TRBJ2-7, with D perhaps TRBD2 (5 bases). Trimming removed 4 bases from V and 0 bases from J, with 16 bases in between. The CDR3 runs 15 residues. Germline V gene data show CDR1 as SQVTM and CDR2 as ANQGSEA.

This clone was counted once. The CDR3 bases are TGTGCCAGCAGTTACGGACTAGCCTACAACGAGCAGTACTTC. It is translated as CASSYGLAYNEQYF. J is TRBJ2-7 and V is TRBV6-6; 8 bases are shared with TRBD2. Trimming at V came to 2 bases and at J to 5 bases, leaving 5 bases not matched to a gene. CDR3 length: 14 residues. Germline V gene sequence: CDR1 MNHNY, CDR2 SVGAGI (reference sequence).

This clone was seen more than once but under ten times. The chain joins TRBV25-1 to TRBJ2-7; 12 nucleotides agree with TRBD2. This CDR3 has 16 residues. Germline CDR1 and CDR2: MGHDK and SYGVNS. J gave up 3 bases and V 8 bases, and 11 bases lay outside the gene matches. CDR3 sequence reads: CASGSGLAGGVYEQYF. DNA for the CDR3: TGTGCCAGCGGCTCGGGGCTAGCGGGAGGGGTCTACGAGCAGTACTTC.

J is TRBJ2-7 and V is TRBV5-1; 7 nucleotides line up with TRBD2. With 2 bases clipped from V and 5 bases from J, the junction kept 13 bases outside the gene matches. Germline CDR1 is SGHRS and CDR2 is YFSETQ. The CDR3 extends over 16 amino acids. The CDR3 region is CASSFPESGMVNEQYF. The CDR3 bases are TGCGCCAGCAGCTTCCCAGAGAGCGGGATGGTGAACGAGCAGTACTTC.